This T cell receptor (beta chain) emerged from a study of identifying expanded T cells in peripheral blood. Study outcomes and limitations: Two-week clone count variance significantly increased as total template count grew. Technical replicates showed roughly 1.2 changed clones; two weeks 15 to 20; four weeks 19.

Worth noting for this clone: Its specificity is unknown.

Trimming removed 4 bases from V and 1 base from J; junction bases left unmatched: 9. The CDR3 has 17 amino acids. Germline V gives CDR1 LNHNV, CDR2 YYDKDF (reference sequence). Only in-frame clones appear in the TCRdb table, and some are missing; sequencing was by immunoSEQ multiplex PCR. This table has 60,000 to 70,000 clones, approximately 80% appearing once. Healthy donors had no documented immune events, such as infections, while sampled. The sequence was obtained from a person between 18 and 70 years old in good health. The V call is TRBV15, the J call TRBJ2-1; 8 nucleotides align to TRBD1. The sample comprised blood. The CDR3 region has the DNA TGTGCCACCAGCATTTCGCGACAGGGGCGGTCCTACAATGAGCAGTTCTTC. It yields the protein CATSISRQGRSYNEQFF.